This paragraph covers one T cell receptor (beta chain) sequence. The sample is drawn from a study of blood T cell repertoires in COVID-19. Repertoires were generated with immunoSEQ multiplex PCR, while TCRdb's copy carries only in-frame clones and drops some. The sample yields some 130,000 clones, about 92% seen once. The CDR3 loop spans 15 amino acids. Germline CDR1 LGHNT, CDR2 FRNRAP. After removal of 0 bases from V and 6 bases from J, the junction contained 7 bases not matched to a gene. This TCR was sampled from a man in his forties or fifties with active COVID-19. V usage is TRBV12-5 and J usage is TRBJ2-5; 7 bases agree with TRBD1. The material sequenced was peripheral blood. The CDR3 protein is CASGLVSTGEQTQYF. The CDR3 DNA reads TGTGCTAGTGGTTTGGTATCTACAGGGGAGCAGACCCAGTACTTC.